Sequencing of this T cell receptor beta chain was carried out in a study of T cells after posttransplantation cyclophosphamide. As to this clone: Antigen unknown.

Germline CDR1 is SEHNR and CDR2 is FQNEAQ (reference sequence). The CDR3 length is 14 residues. V lost 5 bases and J lost 8, with 18 bases in between. General observations from the study: Later blood repertoires were often dominated by clones from the donor CD8+ memory compartment. TRB clonality was highly associated with recipient CMV seropositivity and reactivation. Skin or GI-infiltrating T cells shared few TRB sequences with blood.

Cyclophosphamide on days +3 and +4 followed busulfan-fludarabine conditioning and a marrow graft. Clones were read by immunoSEQ multiplex PCR, and TCRdb kept only the in-frame ones, dropping some. The sample lists tens of thousands of clones, less than 95% occurring once. V usage is TRBV7-9 and J usage is TRBJ1-2, with a weak D call TRBD1 (6 bases). The TCR comes from a male patient between 60 and 69 years old who received an allogeneic stem cell transplant from a related donor and was CMV-positive. Some of the T cells might come from the graft donor. The sample consisted of PBMCs, taken around 63 days after allogeneic stem cell transplant with posttransplant cyclophosphamide. CDR3 amino acids: CASSPDGGRGGYTF. CDR3 bases: TGTGCCAGCAGCCCAGATGGGGGCAGGGGCGGCTACACCTTC.